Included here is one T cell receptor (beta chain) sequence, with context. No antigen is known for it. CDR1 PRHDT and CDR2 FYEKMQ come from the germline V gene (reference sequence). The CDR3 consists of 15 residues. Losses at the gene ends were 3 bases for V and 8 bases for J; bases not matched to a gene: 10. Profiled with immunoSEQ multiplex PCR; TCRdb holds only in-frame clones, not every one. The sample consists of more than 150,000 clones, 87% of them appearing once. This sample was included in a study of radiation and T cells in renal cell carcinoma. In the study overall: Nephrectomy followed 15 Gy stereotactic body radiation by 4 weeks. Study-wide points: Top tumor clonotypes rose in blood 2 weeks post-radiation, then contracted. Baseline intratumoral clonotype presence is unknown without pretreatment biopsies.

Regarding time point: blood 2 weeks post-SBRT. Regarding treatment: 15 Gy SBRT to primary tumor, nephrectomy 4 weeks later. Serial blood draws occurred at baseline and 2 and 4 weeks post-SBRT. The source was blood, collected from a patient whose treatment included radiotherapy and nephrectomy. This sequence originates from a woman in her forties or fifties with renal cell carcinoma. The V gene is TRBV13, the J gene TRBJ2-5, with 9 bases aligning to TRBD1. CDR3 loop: CASSLPPGQGKTQYF. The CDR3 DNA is TGTGCCAGCAGCTTGCCCCCAGGACAGGGGAAAACCCAGTACTTC.